These 28 T cell receptor beta chains were sequenced from one sample in a study of blood T cells in healthy people across ages. Then a second PCR, running roughly 7 to 11 cycles, was carried out with a sample-barcoded 5' primer and a J-beta primer mix. TCRdb passed the 5' RACE reads through MiXCR, listing each CDR3 protein once. The repertoire holds 1.8 million or so distinct CDR3 sequences, with roughly two fifths as singletons. The specimen was blood. The receptors derive from a human donor in good health.

Note on this clonotype: Relative to the germline gene, one junction end is altered; a read error may explain this. This chain links TRBV27 with TRBJ1-4; a possible D gene is TRBD1 (5 bases). This CDR3 is built from 13 residues. CDR1 MNHEY and CDR2 SMNVEV come from the germline V gene (reference sequence). CDR3 amino acids: CASSSGANDKLFF. CDR3 sequence (DNA): TGTGCCAGCAGTAGTGGGGCTAATGACAAACTGTTTTTT.

V is TRBV6-1 and J is TRBJ1-1, with D unresolved. The germline V gene has CDR1 MNHNS and CDR2 SASEGT. The CDR3 is 10 amino acids. With 6 bases removed from V and 4 bases from J, the gap between germline ends came to 3 bases. The CDR3 bases are TGTGCCAGCAGCGTCACTGAAGCTTTCTTT. Protein sequence: CASSVTEAFF.

This clonotype was seen ten or more times. This chain uses TRBV2 with TRBJ2-7; no clear D gene. The CDR3 totals 11 residues. Germline-derived CDR1 and CDR2 are SNHLY and FYNNEI. V lost 2 bases, J lost 2 bases, and 1 base lay in between. The CDR3 reads CASSETYEQYF. The CDR3 coding sequence is TGTGCCAGCAGTGAAACCTACGAGCAGTACTTC.

This clonotype was recorded a few times. The V and J genes are TRBV2 and TRBJ2-4; D unresolved. The germline CDR1 and CDR2 sequences are SNHLY and FYNNEI. Trimming removed 4 bases from V and 11 bases from J, with 9 bases in between. The CDR3 is made up of 11 amino acids. CDR3 amino acids: CASSGHVLQYF. The CDR3 DNA follows: TGTGCCAGCAGTGGACACGTCCTTCAGTACTTC.

The genes are TRBV7-2 and TRBJ2-3, with D uncertain. The V and J ends lost 7 bases and 5 bases respectively, with 7 bases between them. This CDR3 contains 11 residues. Germline assignment: CDR1 SGHTA and CDR2 FQGNSA. As DNA, the CDR3 is TGTGCCAGCACCATGGTAGATACGCAGTATTTT. As protein: CASTMVDTQYF.

The chain uses TRBV4-1 and TRBJ2-7; D remains unclear. Between the trimmed V and J ends, which lost 1 base and 5 bases, there was a span of 12 bases. There are 14 residues in the CDR3. Germline V CDR1 and CDR2: MGHRA, YSYEKL. This CDR3 reads CASSQAKGDHEQYF. The CDR3 nucleotides are TGCGCCAGCAGCCAAGCTAAGGGCGACCACGAGCAGTACTTC.

The chain recombines TRBV15 with TRBJ1-3; TRBD1 might be the D (5 bases). Trimming took off 8 bases at V and 0 bases at J, with 5 bases between the two ends. The CDR3 is made up of 12 amino acids. CDR1 is LNHNV, CDR2 YYDKDF, per germline (reference sequence). The CDR3 is CATGTSGNTIYF. In nucleotides, the CDR3 is TGTGCCACCGGGACCTCTGGAAACACCATATATTTT.

The chain joins TRBV6-2 or TRBV6-3 to TRBJ1-2; D might be TRBD1 (6 bases). The germline V and J ends were trimmed by 5 bases and 5 bases, with 24 bases remaining between them. This CDR3 contains 17 residues. Germline V CDR1 and CDR2: MNHEY, SVGEGT. The CDR3 DNA sequence: TGTGCCAGCAGTCCCGATCTACAGGGACGGGCCTGGTATGGCTACACCTTC. It yields the protein CASSPDLQGRAWYGYTF.

This clonotype was seen more than once but under ten times. This chain's CDR3 is CAINTGGRYEQYF. For the CDR3, the DNA is TGTGCCATCAACACAGGGGGCCGGTACGAGCAGTACTTC. The chain links TRBV10-3 to TRBJ2-7; 9 bases fit TRBD1. CDR1 and CDR2 (germline): ENHRY, SYGVKD. CDR3 length: 13 amino acids. Trimming removed 7 bases from V and 4 bases from J; junction bases left unmatched: 5.

The CDR3 bases are TGTGCCACCAGCAGTTCTGGTATCCAAGAGACCCAGTACTTC. Protein product: CATSSSGIQETQYF. The chain couples TRBV15 to TRBJ2-5, with D unclear. The CDR3 has 14 residues. CDR1 and CDR2 (germline): LNHNV, YYDKDF (reference sequence). V lost 3 bases and J 1 base, leaving 9 bases between the germline ends. Using reference TRBV15 and TRBJ2-5 for the parts outside the CDR3, the full variable domain is DAMVIQNPRYQVTQFGKPVTLSCSQTLNHNVMYWYQQKSSQAPKLLFHYYDKDFNNEADTPDNFQSRRPNTSFCFLDIRSPGLGDTAMYLCATSSSGIQETQYFGPGTRLLVL.

This sequence joins TRBV25-1 and TRBJ2-7, with 13 bases that match TRBD2. Per the germline V gene, CDR1 is MGHDK and CDR2 is SYGVNS. The CDR3 runs to 14 residues. J lost 2 bases, V lost 8 bases, and 3 bases had no gene match. The CDR3 loop is CASEGTSGTYEQYF. The CDR3, as DNA: TGTGCCAGCGAGGGGACTAGCGGGACCTACGAGCAGTACTTC.

This clonotype occurred a few times. The chain is built from TRBV29-1 and TRBJ2-2; TRBD2 matches 8 bases. Germline CDR1 is SQVTM and CDR2 is ANQGSEA. CDR3 length: 18 amino acids. The V and J ends lost 2 bases and 3 bases, in that order; junction bases with no gene match: 14. The CDR3 reads CSVEIARGGGLYTGELFF. The CDR3 DNA reads as TGCAGCGTTGAAATTGCCCGAGGCGGGGGGCTGTACACCGGGGAGCTGTTTTTT.

For this clonotype: At one end, the junction sequence differs from germline, possibly due to a read error. The V gene is TRBV7-2, the J gene TRBJ2-3; no definite D call. CDR1 and CDR2 (germline): SGHTA, FQGNSA. The CDR3 consists of 14 residues. Here the CDR3 reads CASNLGPSTDTQYF. The CDR3 DNA is TGTGCCAGCAACTTAGGACCTAGCACAGATACGCAGTATTTT. Full variable domain (missing parts from reference TRBV7-2 and TRBJ2-3): GAGVSQSPSNKVTEKGKDVELRCDPISGHTALYWYRQSLGQGLEFLIYFQGNSAPDKSGLPSDRFSAERTGGSVSTLTIQRTQQEDSAVYLCASNLGPSTDTQYFGPGTRLTVL.

Details on this clonotype: Its ends do not fully match the called genes, so a read error is possible. The chain carries TRBV27 and TRBJ2-1; D perhaps matches TRBD2 (5 bases). The length of the CDR3 is 15 residues. Germline CDR1 and CDR2: MNHEY and SMNVEV (reference sequence). In DNA, the CDR3 is TGCGCCAGCAGTTTATCGACTATGGGCTACAATGAGCAGTTCTTC. It codes for CASSLSTMGYNEQFF.

In its sample, this clonotype was seen a few times. V gene TRBV10-3 combines with J gene TRBJ1-5; D is possibly TRBD1 (6 bases). The CDR3 runs to 15 residues. Germline-derived CDR1 and CDR2 are ENHRY and SYGVKD. Deletions cut 4 bases from V and 3 bases from J, with 13 bases between. CDR3 sequence (DNA): TGTGCCATCAGTGGGCTCGGGGGGGCCAATCAGCCCCAGCATTTT. Translated, it gives CAISGLGGANQPQHF.

The chain joins TRBV4-3 to TRBJ2-5; D perhaps matches TRBD2 (6 bases). CDR1 and CDR2 from the germline V gene are LGHNA and YSLEER. The CDR3 spans 15 residues. Trimming took 4 bases from V and 2 from J, leaving 14 bases between them. The CDR3 loop reads CASSRHRDSQETQYF. Written as DNA, the CDR3 is TGCGCCAGCAGCCGCCACCGGGACTCTCAAGAGACCCAGTACTTC.

The chain is built from TRBV4-3 and TRBJ2-3; D not resolved. The CDR3 is made up of 16 amino acids. Germline V gives CDR1 LGHNA, CDR2 YSLEER. V was shortened by 0 bases and J by 5 bases, with 15 bases between the two germline ends. The CDR3 sequence: CASSQEVVTPEDTQYF. The CDR3 DNA reads TGCGCCAGCAGCCAAGAAGTGGTGACACCCGAAGATACGCAGTATTTT.

The chain links TRBV27 to TRBJ2-3; 8 bases agree with TRBD2. This CDR3 is 15 amino acids long. Germline lookup yields CDR1 MNHEY and CDR2 SMNVEV (reference sequence). V was pared by 5 bases and J by 3 bases, with 7 bases of the junction left unmatched. This chain's CDR3 is CASSLSGVLTDTQYF. The CDR3 DNA is TGTGCCAGCAGTCTTAGCGGGGTCCTTACAGATACGCAGTATTTT.

The rearrangement uses TRBV6-1 and TRBJ1-2; 10 bases are a match to TRBD1. V was clipped by 5 bases and J by 6 bases; unmatched bases: 6. CDR1 and CDR2 from the germline V gene are MNHNS and SASEGT. This CDR3 has 14 amino acids. The CDR3 region has the DNA TGTGCCAGCAGTTATGACAGGGGGCGTGATGGCTACACCTTC. Translating gives CASSYDRGRDGYTF.

The count of this clonotype is one. Here the CDR3 reads CSVDLGVELFF. CDR3 nucleotides: TGCAGCGTTGATCTGGGAGTGGAGCTGTTTTTT. This chain joins TRBV29-1 and TRBJ2-2; D is possibly TRBD2 (5 bases). CDR1 is SQVTM, CDR2 ANQGSEA, per germline. This CDR3 has 11 residues. V shed 3 bases and J shed 10 bases, with 9 bases lying between them.

The V gene is TRBV3-1, the J gene TRBJ2-1; 10 nucleotides line up with TRBD2. J lost 15 bases, V lost 0 bases, and 14 bases had no gene match. Germline values: CDR1 LGHDT, CDR2 YNNKEL (reference sequence). The CDR3 is made up of 16 amino acids. CDR3 amino acids: CASSQEILAGMFFLFF. The CDR3 DNA sequence: TGTGCCAGCAGCCAAGAGATACTAGCGGGGATGTTTTTCTTGTTCTTC.

This chain connects TRBV6-5 to TRBJ2-5, with unresolved D. V gave up 5 bases and J gave up 11 bases, with 27 bases separating them. This CDR3 region has 16 residues. The germline V gene encodes CDR1 MNHEY and CDR2 SVGAGI. The CDR3 loop reads CASSHRGLGSYNEQYF. The DNA for the CDR3 is TGTGCCAGCAGTCACCGTGGCTTAGGGTCATACAATGAGCAGTACTTC.

This clonotype was seen a few times. The chain recombines TRBV20-1 with TRBJ1-2, with 10 positions matching TRBD1. Germline-derived CDR1 and CDR2 are DFQATT and SNEGSKA (reference sequence). The CDR3 loop spans 14 amino acids. V trimming: 5 bases; J trimming: 2 bases; junction bases outside the gene matches: 5. The CDR3, as DNA: TGCAGTGCTGGGGGGACAGGGGAGAACTATGGCTACACCTTC. Its protein product is CSAGGTGENYGYTF.

The rearrangement uses TRBV3-1 and TRBJ2-5, with no clear D. The germline gives CDR1 LGHDT, CDR2 YNNKEL (reference sequence). The CDR3 loop spans 16 amino acids. With 5 bases removed from V and 2 bases from J, the gap between germline ends came to 18 bases. The CDR3 region is CASSTRPTEVQETQYF. The CDR3, as DNA: TGTGCCAGCAGCACCCGCCCAACTGAAGTACAAGAGACCCAGTACTTC.

The V and J genes are TRBV7-4 and TRBJ2-7; D could derive from TRBD1 or TRBD2 (6 bases each). Germline CDR1 is SGHVT and CDR2 is SQSDAQ. Trimming removed 8 bases from V and 4 bases from J, with 18 bases in between. CDR3 size: 14 residues. For the CDR3, the DNA is TGTGCCAGCGAGTGGGGGGCAGAGCCTTACGAGCAGTACTTC. The encoded protein is CASEWGAEPYEQYF.

This clonotype was counted only a few times. This chain uses TRBV20-1 with TRBJ2-4, with 7 bases fitting TRBD1. The germline V gene encodes CDR1 DFQATT and CDR2 SNEGSKA (reference sequence). Trimming took 8 bases from V and 13 from J; bases not matched to a gene: 5. CDR3 length: 9 residues. The CDR3 spells CSMGTEQYF. In nucleotides, the CDR3 is TGCAGTATGGGGACAGAGCAGTACTTC.

CDR3 bases: TGCGCCAGCAGCCTAAGTACTTCTAACTATGGCTACACCTTC. This gives the protein CASSLSTSNYGYTF. The chain joins TRBV4-1 to TRBJ1-2; no firm D call. CDR3 length equals 14 residues. CDR1 and CDR2 (germline): MGHRA, YSYEKL. V dropped 4 bases and J dropped 0 bases, with 9 bases sitting between them.

This clonotype was recorded many times. This chain uses TRBV5-1 with TRBJ2-3, with D possibly matching TRBD2 (6 bases). The V gene lost 4 bases and the J gene lost 4 bases, with 16 bases spanning the gap. This CDR3 spans 15 amino acids. CDR1 and CDR2 from the germline V gene are SGHRS and YFSETQ. The CDR3 is CASSRDRRESDTQYF. CDR3 DNA: TGCGCCAGCAGCCGAGATAGGAGGGAGTCAGATACGCAGTATTTT.